This entry lists 12 T cell receptor beta chains sequenced from one sample in a study of shared clonotypes between healthy human individuals. TCRdb's table, derived via immunoSEQ multiplex PCR, lists solely in-frame clones and lacks some. This table has about half a million clones, approximately 81% appearing once. The sequenced sample consisted of PBMCs. Source of these receptors: a woman aged 40 to 49 in good health. Some clones in this sample may be carry-over from other donors' samples.

V gene TRBV9 combines with J gene TRBJ1-1; no clear D. CDR1 is SGDLS, CDR2 YYNGEE, per germline. This CDR3 has 15 residues. Trimming took 3 bases from V and 2 from J, leaving 14 bases between them. The CDR3 nucleotides are TGTGCCAGCAGCGCGAATATAGGCCGAAACACTGAAGCTTTCTTT. Protein product: CASSANIGRNTEAFF.

This clone was seen once. This chain uses TRBV5-4 with TRBJ2-3; D might be TRBD2 (5 bases). This CDR3 has 14 residues. In germline, CDR1 is SGHNT, CDR2 YYREEE (reference sequence). V was clipped by 6 bases and J by 6 bases, with 17 bases between them. DNA of the CDR3: TGTGCCAGCAACCCCCCGGGGAGCAAGGATACGCAGTATTTT. It is translated as CASNPPGSKDTQYF.

The rearrangement joins TRBV19 to TRBJ1-2; D unclear. The CDR3 covers 15 residues. Germline CDR1 is LNHDA and CDR2 is SQIVND (reference sequence). V lost 5 bases and J 6 bases, leaving 19 bases between the germline ends. For the CDR3, the DNA is TGTGCCAGTAGTTTCCGACCGTTAGGTGGTGATGGCTACACCTTC. It translates to CASSFRPLGGDGYTF.

The chain couples TRBV30 to TRBJ2-5; 12 nucleotides align to TRBD2. The CDR3 totals 16 residues. Trimming at V came to 2 bases and at J to 0 bases, leaving 4 bases not matched to a gene. The germline CDR1 and CDR2 sequences are GTSNPN and SVGIG (reference sequence). The CDR3 is CAWSSLAGGYQETQYF. The CDR3 nucleotides are TGTGCCTGGAGTAGCCTAGCGGGAGGGTACCAAGAGACCCAGTACTTC.

The CDR3 region is CASSSRRGLNEKLFF. CDR3 bases: TGTGCCAGCAGTTCCAGACGGGGGCTTAATGAAAAACTGTTTTTT. V and J are TRBV28 and TRBJ1-4, with a possible D match to TRBD1 (6 bases). CDR3 length equals 15 residues. V lost 4 bases and J 4 bases, leaving 13 bases between the germline ends. CDR1 is MDHEN, CDR2 SYDVKM, per germline.

This rearrangement joins TRBV29-1 to TRBJ2-3; perhaps TRBD1 as D (6 bases). The ends were cut back, 5 bases at V and 5 bases at J, with 14 bases in the middle. Germline V gives CDR1 SQVTM, CDR2 ANQGSEA. CDR3 length: 13 residues. Here the CDR3 reads CSVWDTRGDTQYF. The CDR3 coding sequence is TGCAGCGTTTGGGACACCCGGGGAGATACGCAGTATTTT.

The V gene is TRBV28, the J gene TRBJ2-7, with D maybe TRBD1 (5 bases). Germline V gene sequence: CDR1 MDHEN, CDR2 SYDVKM. The germline V and J ends were trimmed by 2 bases and 0 bases, with 20 bases remaining between them. The CDR3 totals 18 residues. CDR3 DNA sequence: TGTGCCAGCAGTTTACGAGCCCTAGGGGTACCCAGCTCCTACGAGCAGTACTTC. Protein sequence: CASSLRALGVPSSYEQYF.

This chain connects TRBV4-3 to TRBJ2-3; 11 bases match TRBD2. Germline trimming cut 1 base from V and 6 bases from J; bases unmatched to any gene: 12. The CDR3 contains 18 residues. CDR1 and CDR2 (germline): LGHNA, YSLEER. The CDR3, as DNA: TGCGCCAGCAGCCAAGGGGAGAGTAGCGGGAGGGCTTTTGATACGCAGTATTTT. Translated: CASSQGESSGRAFDTQYF.

V is TRBV19 and J is TRBJ1-3; possible D gene TRBD1, 5 bases. V shed 5 bases and J shed 0 bases, with 14 bases lying between them. Germline CDR1 LNHDA, CDR2 SQIVND (reference sequence). CDR3 length equals 16 residues. CDR3 amino acids: CASSPTVGSSGNTIYF. The CDR3 DNA reads TGTGCCAGTAGTCCGACAGTCGGCTCCTCTGGAAACACCATATATTTT.

V gene TRBV2 combines with J gene TRBJ1-1; maybe TRBD1 (5 bases). The CDR3 runs to 14 residues. Trimming stripped 6 bases from V and 1 base from J, with 12 bases between. Per germline, CDR1 SNHLY and CDR2 FYNNEI. The CDR3 nucleotides are TGTGCCAGCAGGCCAGGGAATCGGAACACTGAAGCTTTCTTT. It yields the protein CASRPGNRNTEAFF.

V and J are TRBV14 and TRBJ2-5; D ambiguous. The V end was cut by 0 bases, the J end by 11 bases, with 13 bases between. CDR3 size: 13 residues. CDR1 and CDR2 from the germline V gene are SGHDN and FVKESK. In DNA form, the CDR3 reads TGTGCCAGCAGCCAAGAAGATCGACCGGAGCAGTACTTC. Protein sequence: CASSQEDRPEQYF.

The rearrangement uses TRBV7-2 and TRBJ2-2, with TRBD2 matching over 12 bases. J was trimmed by 1 base and V by 5 bases; bases with no gene match: 5. Germline V gene data show CDR1 as SGHTA and CDR2 as FQGNSA. CDR3 size: 17 residues. The CDR3 sequence is CASSKPTSGGNTGELFF. CDR3 nucleotide sequence: TGTGCCAGCAGCAAACCGACTAGCGGGGGGAACACCGGGGAGCTGTTTTTT.